The 20 T cell receptor beta chains reported below all come from one sample, sequenced in a study of T cell responses to AZD1222 COVID-19 vaccine (dated by TCRdb to the early 2020s). Explained via the paper, the time point label denotes: about 28 days (+/-7) after the second vaccine dose. Preparation of the library involved the immunoSEQ multiplex PCR assay. The table comes from immuneACCESS by way of TCRdb, which keeps in-frame sequences with V and J called. Part of the clones is missing from these tables; in studies checked, under half for an unresolved V gene and the rest for unknown reasons. In all, the sample holds 70,000 to 75,000 clones, and about 85% of those were seen once. Of the sample, under 1.5% falls within the top ten clones. The sequenced sample was peripheral blood, obtained 28 days after the second AZD1222 dose. Every receptor here comes from an adult who received the AZD1222 COVID-19 vaccine.

The genes are TRBV7-9 and TRBJ1-5, with D hard to call. With 5 bases removed from V and 4 bases from J, the gap between germline ends came to 12 bases. Germline CDR1 reads SEHNR; CDR2 reads FQNEAQ (reference sequence). CDR3 length: 14 residues. This chain's CDR3 is CASSPMTRNQPQHF. Here the CDR3 DNA reads TGTGCCAGCAGCCCCATGACAAGAAATCAGCCCCAGCATTTT.

About this clone itself: At the DNA level, this CDR3 is encoded by other sequences in the same sample as well. This rearrangement joins TRBV19 to TRBJ2-1; 9 nucleotides match TRBD1. J was trimmed by 8 bases and V by 5 bases; bases with no gene match: 4. The length of the CDR3 is 13 residues. CDR1 and CDR2 from the germline V gene are LNHDA and SQIVND (reference sequence). The DNA for the CDR3 is TGTGCCAGTAGTTCGGGACAGGGAGATGAGCAGTTCTTC. Protein: CASSSGQGDEQFF.

The rearrangement uses TRBV5-6 and TRBJ1-2; TRBD1 matches 8 bases. CDR3 length: 15 residues. The V and J ends lost 0 bases and 7 bases, in that order; junction bases with no gene match: 8. The V gene's germline CDR1 is SGHDT and CDR2 YYEEEE. The CDR3 DNA reads as TGTGCCAGCAGCTTGGGCCCAGGGGGCGCGACTGGCTACACCTTC. This sequence encodes CASSLGPGGATGYTF. The whole variable domain, filled in from reference TRBV5-6 and TRBJ1-2, reads DAGVTQSPTHLIKTRGQQVTLRCSPKSGHDTVSWYQQALGQGPQFIFQYYEEEERQRGNFPDRFSGHQFPNYSSELNVNALLLGDSALYLCASSLGPGGATGYTFGSGTRLTVV.

The CDR3 sequence: CAWTKGLAGPSYEQYF. The CDR3 DNA sequence: TGTGCCTGGACCAAGGGGCTAGCGGGGCCCTCCTACGAGCAGTACTTC. The chain combines TRBV30 with TRBJ2-7, with 9 bases identical to TRBD2. Germline trimming cut 4 bases from V and 0 bases from J; bases unmatched to any gene: 10. Germline V lookup: CDR1 GTSNPN, CDR2 SVGIG (reference sequence). This CDR3 has 16 amino acids.

Only a few counts were recorded for this clone. J is TRBJ2-5 and V is TRBV7-8, with a possible D match to TRBD1 (6 bases). The germline CDR1 and CDR2 sequences are SGHVS and FQNEAQ. The CDR3 sequence is 13 residues long. V shed 6 bases and J shed 5 bases, with 13 bases lying between them. The chain's CDR3 is CASSTGLEETQYF. The CDR3 DNA reads TGTGCCAGCAGTACAGGGTTGGAGGAGACCCAGTACTTC.

The V call is TRBV5-1, the J call TRBJ2-1, with 11 bases aligning to TRBD2. The germline gives CDR1 SGHRS, CDR2 YFSETQ. The CDR3 runs 15 residues. V was pared by 4 bases and J by 10 bases, with 10 bases of the junction left unmatched. CDR3 region: CASSGLAGGTGEQFF. The CDR3 coding sequence is TGCGCCAGCAGCGGGCTAGCGGGAGGTACAGGGGAGCAGTTCTTC.

The rearrangement joins TRBV5-4 to TRBJ2-2, with TRBD2 identical over 8 bases. This CDR3 contains 15 residues. Trimming at V came to 1 base and at J to 6 bases, leaving 5 bases not matched to a gene. CDR1 and CDR2 (germline): SGHNT, YYREEE (reference sequence). The CDR3 protein is CASSLPGLGAGELFF. In DNA form, the CDR3 reads TGTGCCAGCAGCTTGCCGGGACTAGGGGCCGGGGAGCTGTTTTTT.

The chain joins TRBV2 to TRBJ2-1; 10 nucleotides line up with TRBD2. This CDR3 comprises 16 residues. After removal of 1 base from V and 10 bases from J, the junction contained 10 bases not matched to a gene. Germline lookup yields CDR1 SNHLY and CDR2 FYNNEI. DNA of the CDR3: TGTGCCAGCAGTGAAGGGGCAGCGGGAGGGTTAGGGGAGCAGTTCTTC. It encodes CASSEGAAGGLGEQFF.

The rearrangement links TRBV5-1 to TRBJ1-1; TRBD1 might be the D (6 bases). Between the trimmed V and J ends, which lost 0 bases and 5 bases, there was a span of 14 bases. CDR3 length: 15 residues. The germline V gene encodes CDR1 SGHRS and CDR2 YFSETQ. This CDR3 reads CASSLDSGARTEAFF. The CDR3, as DNA: TGCGCCAGCAGCTTGGATTCGGGGGCGCGGACTGAAGCTTTCTTT.

The chain is built from TRBV29-1 and TRBJ2-1; TRBD2 aligns across 7 bases. With 7 bases clipped from V and 7 bases from J, the junction kept 7 bases outside the gene matches. The CDR3 runs 12 residues. CDR1 is SQVTM, CDR2 ANQGSEA, per germline. The CDR3 DNA reads as TGCAGCGAATCGGGGGAGGGAAATGAGCAGTTCTTC. Translation: CSESGEGNEQFF.

The J gene is TRBJ1-1, the V gene TRBV3-1 (or the pseudogene TRBV3-2); TRBD1 aligns across 10 bases. The CDR3 loop spans 14 amino acids. The junction had 5 bases not matched to a gene; V was cut back by 4 bases and J by 6 bases. The germline gives CDR1 LGHDT, CDR2 YNNKEL (reference sequence). CDR3 region: CASSPGTGDSEAFF. DNA of the CDR3: TGTGCCAGCAGCCCTGGGACAGGGGACTCTGAAGCTTTCTTT.

The chain employs TRBV6-1 and TRBJ1-4; 10 nucleotides agree with TRBD1. Germline CDR1 is MNHNS and CDR2 is SASEGT. This CDR3 contains 16 residues. Losses at the gene ends were 2 bases for V and 4 bases for J; bases not matched to a gene: 4. The CDR3 DNA follows: TGTGCCAGCAGTGAATGGGGGACAGGGGATAATGAAAAACTGTTTTTT. As protein: CASSEWGTGDNEKLFF.

A single count supports this clone. V is TRBV7-9 and J is TRBJ1-2; D gene unclear. V gave up 5 bases and J gave up 7 bases, with 17 bases separating them. This CDR3 is built from 14 residues. The germline CDR1 and CDR2 sequences are SEHNR and FQNEAQ (reference sequence). In DNA, the CDR3 is TGTGCCAGCAGCCAACCCGCACCTATGGTTGGCTACACCTTC. It is translated as CASSQPAPMVGYTF.

A single count supports this clone. The chain couples TRBV4-3 to TRBJ2-7; perhaps TRBD1 as D (5 bases). Trimming took off 2 bases at V and 6 bases at J, with 17 bases between the two ends. CDR3 length equals 15 residues. Germline V gene lookup returns CDR1 LGHNA and CDR2 YSLEER. The CDR3 DNA reads as TGCGCCAGCAGCCAAACCCCTGGTGGGGCGGTCGAGCAGTACTTC. Its translation: CASSQTPGGAVEQYF.

The V gene is TRBV5-1, the J gene TRBJ2-3; 12 positions match TRBD2. Germline CDR1 is SGHRS and CDR2 is YFSETQ. The V and J ends lost 0 bases and 5 bases, in that order; junction bases with no gene match: 7. The length of the CDR3 is 17 residues. The CDR3 nucleotides are TGCGCCAGCAGCTTGGGTGGACTAGCGGGATTAGTAGATACGCAGTATTTT. Its protein product is CASSLGGLAGLVDTQYF.

The V and J genes are TRBV6-5 and TRBJ2-1; tentatively, D is TRBD1 (5 bases). V lost 5 bases and J 11 bases, leaving 16 bases between the germline ends. The CDR3 is made up of 13 amino acids. Per germline, CDR1 MNHEY and CDR2 SVGAGI. DNA of the CDR3: TGTGCCAGCAGTCTAGGGTTGGGGCGAAAGCAGTTCTTC. Its protein is CASSLGLGRKQFF.

In DNA form, the CDR3 reads TGCAGCGTGGGGACAGGGCAACATCAGCCCCAGCATTTT. Translation gives CSVGTGQHQPQHF. This chain connects TRBV29-1 to TRBJ1-5; 9 nucleotides align to TRBD1. Germline V gene lookup returns CDR1 SQVTM and CDR2 ANQGSEA. This CDR3 comprises 13 residues. With 6 bases clipped from V and 5 bases from J, the junction kept 5 bases outside the gene matches. The full variable domain, rest sourced from reference TRBV29-1 and TRBJ1-5, is SAVISQKPSRDICQRGTSLTIQCQVDSQVTMMFWYRQQPGQSLTLIATANQGSEATYESGFVIDKFPISRPNLTFSTLTVSNMSPEDSSIYLCSVGTGQHQPQHFGDGTRLSIL.

CDR3 region: CAWASGRTGELFF. The CDR3 DNA is TGTGCCTGGGCTAGCGGGAGGACCGGGGAGCTGTTTTTT. The chain couples TRBV30 to TRBJ2-2; 11 nucleotides match TRBD2. This CDR3 spans 13 amino acids. V shed 5 bases and J 5 bases; nucleotides not matched to a gene: 1. The germline gives CDR1 GTSNPN, CDR2 SVGIG (reference sequence).

This sequence joins TRBV30 and TRBJ1-6; D is unclear. V gave up 2 bases and J gave up 4 bases, with 9 bases separating them. CDR3 length: 14 amino acids. The germline CDR1 and CDR2 sequences are GTSNPN and SVGIG (reference sequence). The CDR3 loop reads CAWSRLSYNSPLHF. As DNA, the CDR3 is TGTGCCTGGAGTAGACTGTCATATAATTCACCCCTCCACTTT. Variable domain in full (rest from reference TRBV30 and TRBJ1-6): SQTIHQWPATLVQPVGSPLSLECTVEGTSNPNLYWYRQAAGRGLQLLFYSVGIGQISSEVPQNLSASRPQDRQFILSSKKLLLSDSGFYLCAWSRLSYNSPLHFGNGTRLTVT.

In its sample, this clone was seen a few times. V is TRBV4-1 and J is TRBJ1-1, with D perhaps matching TRBD1 (5 bases). This CDR3 spans 15 amino acids. V gave up 2 bases and J gave up 0 bases, with 10 bases separating them. Germline V gene sequence: CDR1 MGHRA, CDR2 YSYEKL. CDR3: CASSQSGGMNTEAFF. The CDR3 nucleotides read TGCGCCAGCAGCCAATCGGGGGGTATGAACACTGAAGCTTTCTTT.